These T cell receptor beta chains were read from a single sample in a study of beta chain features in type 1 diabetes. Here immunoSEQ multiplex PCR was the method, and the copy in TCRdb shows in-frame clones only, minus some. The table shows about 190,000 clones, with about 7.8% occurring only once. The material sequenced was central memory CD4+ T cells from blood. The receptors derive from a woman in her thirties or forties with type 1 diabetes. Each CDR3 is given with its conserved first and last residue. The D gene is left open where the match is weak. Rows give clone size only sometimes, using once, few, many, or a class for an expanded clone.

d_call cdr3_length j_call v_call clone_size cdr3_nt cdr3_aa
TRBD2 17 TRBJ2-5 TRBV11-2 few TGTGCCAGCAGCTTAGGGTGGTCTAGCGGGAGCCAAGAGACCCAGTACTTC CASSLGWSSGSQETQYF
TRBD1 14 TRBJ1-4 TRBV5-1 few TGCGCCAGCAGCGGACAGGGACTTAATGAAAAACTGTTTTTT CASSGQGLNEKLFF
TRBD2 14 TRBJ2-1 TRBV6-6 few TGTGCCAGCAGCCCCGGGACTACTGGAATTGAGCAGTTCTTC CASSPGTTGIEQFF
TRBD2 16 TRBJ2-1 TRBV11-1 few TGTGCCAGCAGCAACCGCCGACTAGCGGGAGGGAATGAGCAGTTCTTC CASSNRRLAGGNEQFF
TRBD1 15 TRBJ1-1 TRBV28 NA TGTGCCAGCGGTTCAACCAGGGGGCTCGGCACTGAAGCTTTCTTT CASGSTRGLGTEAFF
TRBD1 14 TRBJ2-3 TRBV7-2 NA TGTGCCAGCAGCCCGGGACAGACCACAGATACGCAGTATTTT CASSPGQTTDTQYF
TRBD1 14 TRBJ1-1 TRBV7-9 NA TGTGCCAGCAGCCCCGACAGGGGGTACACTGAAGCTTTCTTT CASSPDRGYTEAFF
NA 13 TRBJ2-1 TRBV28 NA TGTGCCAGTCATCGCGGCTCCTACAATGAGCAGTTCTTC CASHRGSYNEQFF
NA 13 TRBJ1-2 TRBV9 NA TGTGCCAGCAGTGCGGGGCAAAGCGTTGGCTACACCTTC CASSAGQSVGYTF
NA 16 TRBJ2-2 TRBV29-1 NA TGCAGCGTTGAAGTATTCGGGAGAGGGGACACCGGGGAGCTGTTTTTT CSVEVFGRGDTGELFF
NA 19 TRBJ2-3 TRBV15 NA TGTGCCACCAGCAGAGATCCCCCTTCCCGGGGTAGGGCTCTCCCTACGCAGTATTTT CATSRDPPSRGRALPTQYF
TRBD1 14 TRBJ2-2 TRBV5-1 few TGCGCCAGCAGTGTACAGGGGGTGAACGGGGAGCTGTTTTTT CASSVQGVNGELFF
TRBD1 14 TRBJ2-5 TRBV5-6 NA TGTGCCAGCAGCTTACAGGGGCATCAAGAGACCCAGTACTTC CASSLQGHQETQYF
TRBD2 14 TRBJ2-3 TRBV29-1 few TGCAGCGTAGATGGGACTAGCGGATCAGATACGCAGTATTTT CSVDGTSGSDTQYF
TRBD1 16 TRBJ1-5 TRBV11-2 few TGTGCCAGCAGCTTCGGGGGACAGACTAGCAATCAGCCCCAGCATTTT CASSFGGQTSNQPQHF
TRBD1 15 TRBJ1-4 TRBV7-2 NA TGTGCCAGCACCTTTCAGGGGGCAACTAATGAAAAACTGTTTTTT CASTFQGATNEKLFF
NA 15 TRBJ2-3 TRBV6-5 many TGTGCCAGCAGTTACTCCGTCGTGTTCACAGATACGCAGTATTTT CASSYSVVFTDTQYF
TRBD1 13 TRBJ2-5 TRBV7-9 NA TGTGCCAGCAGCCGAGGGACAGAAGAGACCCAGTACTTC CASSRGTEETQYF
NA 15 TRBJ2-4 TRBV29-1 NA TGCAGCGTTCTGTACAGGAATATAGCCAAAAACATTCAGTACTTC CSVLYRNIAKNIQYF
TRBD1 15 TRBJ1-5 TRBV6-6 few TGTGCCAGCAGTTACCCGACAGGGCAAGGTCAGCCCCAGCATTTT CASSYPTGQGQPQHF
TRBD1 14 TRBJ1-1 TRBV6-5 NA TGTGCCAGCAGTGAAGACAGGGCCCACACTGAAGCTTTCTTT CASSEDRAHTEAFF
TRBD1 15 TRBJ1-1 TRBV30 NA TGTGCCTGGACCCGGACAGGGGTCATGAACACTGAAGCTTTCTTT CAWTRTGVMNTEAFF
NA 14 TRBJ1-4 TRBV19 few TGTGCCAGTAGTATAGTTTCGTCGAATGAAAAACTGTTTTTT CASSIVSSNEKLFF
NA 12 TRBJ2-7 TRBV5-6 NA TGTGCCAGCAGCCTCCAGGTCGGCGAGCAGTACTTC CASSLQVGEQYF
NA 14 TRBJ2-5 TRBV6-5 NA TGTGCCAGCAGTCCTCAGGGGCGCAGAGAGACCCAGTACTTC CASSPQGRRETQYF
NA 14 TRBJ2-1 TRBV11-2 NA TGTGCCAGCAGCTTAGTGGCGGGTAGCAATGAGCAGTTCTTC CASSLVAGSNEQFF
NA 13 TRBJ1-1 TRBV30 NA TGTGCCTGGGATCGACAGTTCGACACTGAAGCTTTCTTT CAWDRQFDTEAFF
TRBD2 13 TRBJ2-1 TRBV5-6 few TGTGCCAGCAGCCGTTGGACTAGCAGTGAGCAGTTCTTC CASSRWTSSEQFF
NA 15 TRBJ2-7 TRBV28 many TGTGCCAGCAGACTATCAGGGGACCCGCTCGGCGAGCAGTACTTC CASRLSGDPLGEQYF
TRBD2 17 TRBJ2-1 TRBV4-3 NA TGCGCCAGCAGCCAAGAACTTAACAGCGGGGCGAGGAATGAGCAGTTCTTC CASSQELNSGARNEQFF
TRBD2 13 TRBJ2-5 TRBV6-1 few TGTGCCAGCACTAGCGGCTATGTCGAGACCCAGTACTTC CASTSGYVETQYF
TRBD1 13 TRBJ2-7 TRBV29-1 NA TGCAGCGTTACGGGACAGAGTTCCTACGAGCAGTACTTC CSVTGQSSYEQYF